One and the same sample provided the 14 T cell receptor beta chains below, sequenced in a study of blood T cell repertoires in COVID-19. Data came from immunoSEQ multiplex PCR; TCRdb stores just in-frame clones and leaves some out. Among around 80,000 clones listed, more than 75% were seen once. The material sequenced was peripheral blood. Receptor source: a man aged 55 to 70 with acute or convalescent COVID-19.

This clone was seen a few times. The chain couples TRBV6-6 to TRBJ1-6; D may be TRBD1 (6 bases). This CDR3 region has 14 residues. Germline V gives CDR1 MNHNY, CDR2 SVGAGI (reference sequence). Between the trimmed V and J ends, which lost 5 bases and 12 bases, there was a span of 17 bases. The CDR3 is CASSNGQSKGPLHF. The CDR3 DNA sequence: TGTGCCAGCAGTAACGGACAGTCGAAAGGACCCCTCCACTTT.

The chain employs TRBV5-8 and TRBJ2-5, with 7 bases that match TRBD2. The length of the CDR3 is 15 residues. The germline CDR1 and CDR2 sequences are SGHTS and YDEGEE. With 4 bases clipped from V and 2 bases from J, the junction kept 8 bases outside the gene matches. CDR3 residues: CASSRGASGQETQYF. CDR3 nucleotides: TGTGCCAGCAGCCGAGGGGCTAGCGGACAAGAGACCCAGTACTTC.

The gene calls are TRBV11-3 and TRBJ2-1; a possible D gene is TRBD2 (5 bases). Deletions cut 3 bases from V and 8 bases from J, with 14 bases between. Germline V lookup: CDR1 SGHNT, CDR2 YENEEA. CDR3 length: 14 residues. This CDR3 reads CASSFGGGQDEQFF. The CDR3 nucleotides are TGTGCCAGCAGCTTTGGAGGTGGTCAGGATGAGCAGTTCTTC.

On this clone itself: The same CDR3 is also encoded by other DNA sequences in this sample. The chain employs TRBV6-5 and TRBJ2-7, with 9 positions matching TRBD2. The CDR3 extends over 15 amino acids. J was trimmed by 3 bases and V by 2 bases; bases with no gene match: 5. Germline V lookup: CDR1 MNHEY, CDR2 SVGAGI. The CDR3 DNA reads TGTGCCAGCAGTTACAGGGCGGGGGGGTACTACGAGCAGTACTTC. Its translation: CASSYRAGGYYEQYF.

This rearrangement joins TRBV12-5 to TRBJ1-2; 8 bases line up with TRBD1. Germline V gene data show CDR1 as LGHNT and CDR2 as FRNRAP. This CDR3 is built from 17 residues. The junction had 17 bases not matched to a gene; V was cut back by 5 bases and J by 6 bases. The CDR3 DNA follows: TGTGCTAGTGGTCCCCCCTCCGGGACAGGCCTGACTCATGGCTACACCTTC. Its protein product is CASGPPSGTGLTHGYTF.

The rearrangement joins TRBV6-2 or TRBV6-3 to TRBJ2-4; TRBD2 matches 10 bases. Germline CDR1 MNHEY, CDR2 SVGEGT. The CDR3 has 14 amino acids. Trimming took 4 bases from V and 6 from J; bases not matched to a gene: 3. This chain's CDR3 is CASSFRTSGNIQYF. DNA for the CDR3: TGTGCCAGCAGTTTTCGGACTAGCGGAAACATTCAGTACTTC.

The genes are TRBV4-1 and TRBJ2-1, with D hard to call. The V and J ends lost 1 base and 5 bases respectively, with 12 bases between them. This CDR3 has 15 residues. Germline values: CDR1 MGHRA, CDR2 YSYEKL. In nucleotides, the CDR3 is TGCGCCAGCAGCCAAGTCTTCCAGTCTCACAATGAGCAGTTCTTC. Amino acids: CASSQVFQSHNEQFF.

The chain carries TRBV15 and TRBJ1-3; D gene uncertain. Trimming cost V 8 bases and J 7 bases, with 9 bases left between them. The CDR3 contains 11 residues. Germline CDR1 is LNHNV and CDR2 is YYDKDF (reference sequence). The CDR3 DNA sequence: TGTGCCACCCTTGAAGAGAACACCATATATTTT. Amino acid sequence: CATLEENTIYF.

The V and J genes are TRBV27 and TRBJ1-1; D is uncertain. CDR1 and CDR2 from the germline V gene are MNHEY and SMNVEV (reference sequence). The CDR3 has 15 residues. Trimming took off 5 bases at V and 2 bases at J, with 15 bases between the two ends. The CDR3: CASSLTGPQNTEAFF. The CDR3 DNA reads TGTGCCAGCAGTCTTACTGGGCCTCAAAACACTGAAGCTTTCTTT.

This rearrangement joins TRBV4-2 to TRBJ2-3, with 9 nucleotides matching TRBD2. CDR1 is LGHNA and CDR2 is YNFKEQ in the germline V gene. This CDR3 comprises 19 residues. The V and J ends lost 0 bases and 2 bases, in that order; junction bases with no gene match: 12. CDR3 sequence: CASSQDLERGVQITDTQYF. The CDR3 DNA is TGTGCCAGCAGCCAAGATCTCGAGCGGGGGGTCCAAATCACAGATACGCAGTATTTT.

The V and J genes are TRBV7-2 and TRBJ1-5; TRBD1 aligns across 9 bases. The germline V gene has CDR1 SGHTA and CDR2 FQGNSA. J gave up 7 bases and V 4 bases, and 5 bases lay outside the gene matches. CDR3 length: 14 residues. CDR3 coding DNA: TGTGCCAGCAGCTCATTGGGACAGGGACAGCCCCAGCATTTT. Amino acids: CASSSLGQGQPQHF.

The chain combines TRBV9 with TRBJ2-7, with D hard to call. Germline lookup yields CDR1 SGDLS and CDR2 YYNGEE. Between the trimmed V and J ends, which lost 2 bases and 2 bases, there was a span of 11 bases. CDR3 length equals 14 residues. CDR3 protein: CASSVSAGTYEQYF. The CDR3 nucleotides read TGTGCCAGCAGCGTTTCGGCAGGAACCTACGAGCAGTACTTC.

This chain links TRBV5-6 with TRBJ1-5; the D is unclear. Germline loops: CDR1 SGHDT, CDR2 YYEEEE. The CDR3 has 18 residues. V shed 2 bases and J shed 1 base, with 19 bases lying between them. CDR3 loop: CASSFGGFQSGSNQPQHF. CDR3 DNA sequence: TGTGCCAGCAGCTTTGGAGGGTTCCAGAGTGGAAGCAATCAGCCCCAGCATTTT.

The chain employs TRBV4-3 and TRBJ1-2; 9 nucleotides align to TRBD1. J gave up 7 bases and V 4 bases, and 4 bases lay outside the gene matches. The V gene's germline CDR1 is LGHNA and CDR2 YSLEER. The CDR3 is made up of 13 amino acids. The DNA of the CDR3 is TGCGCCAGCAGCCCGGGACAGGGATTTGGCTACACCTTC. Amino acids: CASSPGQGFGYTF.